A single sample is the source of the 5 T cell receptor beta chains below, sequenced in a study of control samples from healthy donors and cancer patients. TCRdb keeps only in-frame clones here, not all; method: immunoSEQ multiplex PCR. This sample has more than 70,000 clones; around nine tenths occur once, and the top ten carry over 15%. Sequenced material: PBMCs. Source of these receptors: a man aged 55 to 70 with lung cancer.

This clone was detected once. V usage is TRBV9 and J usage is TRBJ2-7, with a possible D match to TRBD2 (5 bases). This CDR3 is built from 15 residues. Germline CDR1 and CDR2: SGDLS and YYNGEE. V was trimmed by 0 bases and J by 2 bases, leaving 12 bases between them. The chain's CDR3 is CASSVGYGGPYEQYF. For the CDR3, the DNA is TGTGCCAGCAGCGTAGGTTACGGAGGCCCCTACGAGCAGTACTTC.

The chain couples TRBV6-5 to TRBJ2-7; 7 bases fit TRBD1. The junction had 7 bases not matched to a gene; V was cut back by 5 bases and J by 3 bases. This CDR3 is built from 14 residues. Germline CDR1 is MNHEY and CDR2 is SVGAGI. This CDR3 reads CASSSGQDLYEQYV. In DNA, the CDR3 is TGTGCCAGCAGTAGCGGACAGGATCTCTACGAGCAGTACGTC.

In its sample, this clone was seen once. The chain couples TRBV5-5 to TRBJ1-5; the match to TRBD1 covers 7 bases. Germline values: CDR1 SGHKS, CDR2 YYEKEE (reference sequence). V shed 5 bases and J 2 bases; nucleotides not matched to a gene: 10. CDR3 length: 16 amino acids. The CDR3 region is CASSPDRDTGNQPQHF. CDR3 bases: TGTGCCAGCAGTCCCGACAGGGATACGGGCAATCAGCCCCAGCATTTT.

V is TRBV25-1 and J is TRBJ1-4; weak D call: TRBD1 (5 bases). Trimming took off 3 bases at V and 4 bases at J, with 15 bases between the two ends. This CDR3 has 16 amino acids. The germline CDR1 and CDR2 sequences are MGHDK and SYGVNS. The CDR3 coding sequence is TGTGCCAGCAGTGATAGCGCCGGGGGAATTAATGAAAAACTGTTTTTT. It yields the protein CASSDSAGGINEKLFF.

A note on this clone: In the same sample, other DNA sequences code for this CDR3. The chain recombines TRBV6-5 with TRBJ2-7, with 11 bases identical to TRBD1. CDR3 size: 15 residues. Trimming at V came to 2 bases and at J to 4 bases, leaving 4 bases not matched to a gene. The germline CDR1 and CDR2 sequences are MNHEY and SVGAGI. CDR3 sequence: CASSYGGQGAYEQYF. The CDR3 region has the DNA TGTGCCAGCAGTTACGGTGGACAGGGGGCTTACGAGCAGTACTTC.